This TCR beta chain was sequenced in a study of shared clonotypes between healthy human individuals. Study-level points and caveats: Memory subsets had estimated richness that was generally smaller than that of naive subsets.

Worth noting for this clone: Its matching antigen is unknown.

The germline V and J ends were trimmed by 11 bases and 3 bases, with 17 bases remaining between them. There are 14 residues in the CDR3. CDR1 is SNHLY, CDR2 FYNNEI, per germline. Several immunoSEQ 96-well plates shared each subset's DNA, each plate a replicate. Here immunoSEQ multiplex PCR was the method, and the copy in TCRdb shows in-frame clones only, minus some. Of about 680,000 clones in the sample, about 91% were seen once. CD45RO-negative cells were positively selected for CCR7, leaving out terminally differentiated effector memory CD45RA+ cells. Recent vaccinations or acute infections were absent in the healthy HIV-negative adult donors.

This chain links TRBV2 with TRBJ1-5; D is unclear. The origin of this receptor is a man aged 30 to 39 in good health. The material sequenced was naive CD8+ T cells sorted from blood. CDR3 sequence (DNA): TGTGCCGCATGGGGAGGTGCACTCAATCAGCCCCAGCATTTT. It yields the protein CAAWGGALNQPQHF. Combining the CDR3 with reference TRBV2 and TRBJ1-5 gives the whole variable domain EPEVTQTPSHQVTQMGQEVILRCVPISNHLYFYWYRQILGQKVEFLVSFYNNEISEKSEIFDDQFSVERPDGSNFTLKIRSTKLEDSAMYFCAAWGGALNQPQHFGDGTRLSIL.